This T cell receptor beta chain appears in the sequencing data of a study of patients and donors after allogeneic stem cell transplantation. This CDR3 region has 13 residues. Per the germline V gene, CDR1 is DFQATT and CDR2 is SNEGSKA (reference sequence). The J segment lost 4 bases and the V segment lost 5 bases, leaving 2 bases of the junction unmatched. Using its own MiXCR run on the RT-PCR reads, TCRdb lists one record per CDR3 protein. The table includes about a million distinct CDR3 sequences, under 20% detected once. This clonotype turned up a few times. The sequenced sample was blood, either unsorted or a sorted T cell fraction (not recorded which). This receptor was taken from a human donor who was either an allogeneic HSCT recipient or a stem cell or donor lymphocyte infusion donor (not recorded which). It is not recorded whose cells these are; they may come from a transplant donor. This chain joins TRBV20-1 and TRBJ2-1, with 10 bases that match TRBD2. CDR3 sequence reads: CSAPSGGYNEQFF. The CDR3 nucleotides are TGCAGTGCTCCTAGCGGGGGTTACAATGAGCAGTTCTTC.